Listed here are 31 T cell receptor beta chains from one sample, sequenced in a study of shared clonotypes between healthy human individuals. Some clones are missing from TCRdb's copy, which holds only in-frame ones; the method was immunoSEQ multiplex PCR. Of 500,000 or so clones in the sample, roughly 95% were seen once. Sequenced material: naive CD4+ T cells sorted from blood. As to subset: CD45RA+ positively selected. These receptors all stem from a woman aged 25-40 years in good health.

This clone occurred once. J is TRBJ2-1 and V is TRBV28, with 11 bases that match TRBD2. Germline V lookup: CDR1 MDHEN, CDR2 SYDVKM. This CDR3 is built from 15 residues. V lost 6 bases, J lost 1 base, and 2 bases stayed unmatched. This CDR3 reads CASRSSGRSYNEQFF. The CDR3 DNA reads TGTGCCAGCAGGTCTAGCGGGAGGTCCTACAATGAGCAGTTCTTC. Variable domain in full (rest from reference TRBV28 and TRBJ2-1): DVKVTQSSRYLVKRTGEKVFLECVQDMDHENMFWYRQDPGLGLRLIYFSYDVKMKEKGDIPEGYSVSREKKERFSLILESASTNQTSMYLCASRSSGRSYNEQFFGPGTRLTVL.

The chain has TRBV5-5 and TRBJ2-1; 11 positions agree with TRBD2. The germline V gene encodes CDR1 SGHKS and CDR2 YYEKEE (reference sequence). The CDR3 spans 16 residues. Unmatched junction bases numbered 6, after V lost 0 bases and J lost 7 bases. CDR3 sequence: CASSLGLAGSGNEQFF. CDR3 in DNA: TGTGCCAGCAGCTTGGGACTAGCGGGATCGGGGAATGAGCAGTTCTTC.

V and J are TRBV7-2 and TRBJ2-5; D unclear. V was trimmed by 5 bases and J by 4 bases, leaving 11 bases between them. The CDR3 consists of 13 residues. Germline lookup yields CDR1 SGHTA and CDR2 FQGNSA. The CDR3 nucleotides are TGTGCCAGCAGCCCCCGTAGGTCAGAGACCCAGTACTTC. This codes for CASSPRRSETQYF.

The chain is built from TRBV10-2 and TRBJ2-5, with 7 bases that match TRBD2. Trimming cost V 7 bases and J 9 bases; bases outside gene matches: 17. CDR1 WSHSY and CDR2 SAAADI come from the germline V gene. The CDR3 totals 15 residues. The CDR3: CASNQAGPPGEAQYF. CDR3 nucleotide sequence: TGCGCCAGCAACCAAGCGGGGCCTCCGGGGGAGGCCCAGTACTTC.

The rearrangement uses TRBV7-9 and TRBJ2-5; tentatively, D is TRBD1 (5 bases). The CDR3 spans 16 residues. Germline-derived CDR1 and CDR2 are SEHNR and FQNEAQ (reference sequence). Between the trimmed V and J ends, which lost 0 bases and 5 bases, there was a span of 16 bases. The CDR3 loop is CASSLALQVREETQYF. The CDR3 coding sequence is TGTGCCAGCAGCTTAGCCCTACAGGTCCGAGAGGAGACCCAGTACTTC.

The chain employs TRBV10-2 and TRBJ2-7, with a weak D call TRBD2 (6 bases). Germline loops: CDR1 WSHSY, CDR2 SAAADI. The CDR3 contains 16 residues. Trimming removed 7 bases at V and 0 bases at J, with 19 bases between. The CDR3 protein is CASTPNRDFLSYEQYF. The CDR3 nucleotides are TGCGCCAGCACTCCGAACCGGGACTTCCTCTCCTACGAGCAGTACTTC.

This clone was observed once. The V gene is TRBV6-1, the J gene TRBJ2-2; the match to TRBD2 covers 8 bases. The CDR3 is 16 amino acids. Looked up from germline, CDR1 is MNHNS and CDR2 is SASEGT. V was clipped by 0 bases and J by 4 bases; unmatched bases: 4. The CDR3 sequence is CASSEAQREFTGELFF. The CDR3, as DNA: TGTGCCAGCAGTGAAGCCCAGCGGGAGTTCACCGGGGAGCTGTTTTTT.

With respect to this clone: Within the sample, other DNA sequences also encode this same CDR3. The rearrangement uses TRBV6-1 and TRBJ2-7; 10 bases align to TRBD1. Germline assignment: CDR1 MNHNS and CDR2 SASEGT. Trimming took 8 bases from V and 1 from J; bases not matched to a gene: 2. The CDR3 loop spans 13 amino acids. The CDR3 nucleotides read TGTGCCAGCCGGGACAGGGGATCCTACGAGCAGTACTTC. As protein: CASRDRGSYEQYF.

The chain has TRBV19 and TRBJ2-7; TRBD2 agrees at 7 bases. The ends lost 5 bases at V and 1 base at J; junction bases unmatched: 11. The germline gives CDR1 LNHDA, CDR2 SQIVND (reference sequence). The CDR3 consists of 16 residues. The DNA for the CDR3 is TGTGCCAGTAGTCAAAGACGGGACTACGTTTCCTACGAGCAGTACTTC. As protein: CASSQRRDYVSYEQYF.

This chain links TRBV28 with TRBJ2-7; D gene uncertain. Trimming took 6 bases from V and 4 from J, leaving 13 bases between them. The CDR3 has 13 residues. Germline V gene data show CDR1 as MDHEN and CDR2 as SYDVKM. The chain's CDR3 is CASSRGYSYEQYF. CDR3 in DNA: TGTGCCAGCAGCCGTGGGTATTCGTACGAGCAGTACTTC.

The V call is TRBV5-6, the J call TRBJ2-1, with 7 bases that match TRBD2. Germline V gene lookup returns CDR1 SGHDT and CDR2 YYEEEE. The CDR3 is made up of 16 amino acids. Unmatched junction bases numbered 10, after V lost 4 bases and J lost 3 bases. Written as DNA, the CDR3 is TGTGCCAGCAGCCAGGTCATTAGCGGGCGCTACAATGAGCAGTTCTTC. Amino acid sequence: CASSQVISGRYNEQFF.

This chain joins TRBV5-4 and TRBJ2-7; D is unclear. The CDR3 extends over 14 amino acids. Germline V lookup: CDR1 SGHNT, CDR2 YYREEE (reference sequence). The ends were cut back, 1 base at V and 8 bases at J, with 16 bases in the middle. As DNA, the CDR3 is TGTGCCAGCAGCTTGCTATCGGACCTGGGAAAGCAGTACTTC. It yields the protein CASSLLSDLGKQYF. Looking up the rest from reference TRBV5-4 and TRBJ2-7 gives the full variable domain: ETGVTQSPTHLIKTRGQQVTLRCSSQSGHNTVSWYQQALGQGPQFIFQYYREEENGRGNFPPRFSGLQFPNYSSELNVNALELDDSALYLCASSLLSDLGKQYFGPGTRLTVT.

The CDR3 coding sequence is TGCAGCGTTAAGAAATTCGGGCCGGAGGGGGAGACCCAGTACTTC. Amino acids: CSVKKFGPEGETQYF. The V gene is TRBV29-1, the J gene TRBJ2-5, with D perhaps TRBD2 (6 bases). The CDR3 is 15 amino acids. Germline lookup yields CDR1 SQVTM and CDR2 ANQGSEA. Trimming pared 5 bases from V and 5 bases from J, leaving 21 bases between.

This clone has a single count. The chain joins TRBV19 to TRBJ2-5; no clear D gene. Germline-derived CDR1 and CDR2 are LNHDA and SQIVND (reference sequence). Trimming took 3 bases from V and 2 from J, leaving 22 bases between them. This CDR3 is 18 amino acids long. This CDR3 is CASSMRPPVYGEQETQYF. The CDR3 DNA reads as TGTGCCAGTAGTATGAGGCCCCCTGTGTATGGGGAACAAGAGACCCAGTACTTC. The whole variable domain, remainder taken from reference TRBV19 and TRBJ2-5, is DGGITQSPKYLFRKEGQNVTLSCEQNLNHDAMYWYRQDPGQGLRLIYYSQIVNDFQKGDIAEGYSVSREKKESFPLTVTSAQKNPTAFYLCASSMRPPVYGEQETQYFGPGTRLLVL.

This chain links TRBV5-1 with TRBJ2-1, with 12 bases lining up with TRBD1. CDR1 and CDR2 from the germline V gene are SGHRS and YFSETQ. Losses at the gene ends were 4 bases for V and 8 bases for J; bases not matched to a gene: 7. The CDR3 is 15 residues long. Written as DNA, the CDR3 is TGCGCCAGCAGCCCCGGGACAGGGGGCGGACATGAGCAGTTCTTC. Residues: CASSPGTGGGHEQFF.

The V gene is TRBV6-5, the J gene TRBJ2-7; tentative D call: TRBD1 (6 bases). The CDR3 runs to 13 residues. Between the trimmed V and J ends, which lost 6 bases and 3 bases, there was a span of 12 bases. The germline V gene encodes CDR1 MNHEY and CDR2 SVGAGI. The CDR3 spells CASSPQGYYEQYF. In nucleotides, the CDR3 is TGTGCCAGCAGCCCACAGGGATACTACGAGCAGTACTTC.

V and J are TRBV10-1 and TRBJ2-3, with 7 bases lining up with TRBD1. Germline trimming cut 6 bases from V and 3 bases from J; bases unmatched to any gene: 9. The CDR3 extends over 15 amino acids. In germline, CDR1 is WNHNN, CDR2 SYGVQD (reference sequence). DNA for the CDR3: TGCGCCAGCAGCGGAGACAGGGTGGGAACAGATACGCAGTATTTT. Protein: CASSGDRVGTDTQYF.

The genes are TRBV7-9 and TRBJ2-7, with D possibly matching TRBD2 (6 bases). The CDR3 consists of 15 residues. The V gene lost 5 bases and the J gene lost 6 bases, with 20 bases spanning the gap. From germline, CDR1 is SEHNR and CDR2 FQNEAQ (reference sequence). The CDR3 nucleotides are TGTGCCAGCAGCCAGGCTCGAATCGGGACTTCCGAGCAGTACTTC. Its translation: CASSQARIGTSEQYF.

This rearrangement joins TRBV9 to TRBJ2-2, with 7 bases identical to TRBD2. V dropped 4 bases and J dropped 2; count of bases not matched to a gene: 14. CDR1 and CDR2 (germline): SGDLS, YYNGEE. The CDR3 sequence is 18 residues long. The CDR3 here is CASSLSPGGGYNTGELFF. As DNA, the CDR3 is TGTGCCAGCAGCCTCTCCCCGGGGGGTGGTTACAACACCGGGGAGCTGTTTTTT. Filled out from reference TRBV9 and TRBJ2-2, the complete variable domain reads DSGVTQTPKHLITATGQRVTLRCSPRSGDLSVYWYQQSLDQGLQFLIQYYNGEERAKGNILERFSAQQFPDLHSELNLSSLELGDSALYFCASSLSPGGGYNTGELFFGEGSRLTVL.

The chain recombines TRBV6-5 with TRBJ1-2; weak D call: TRBD1 (6 bases). Germline V gene sequence: CDR1 MNHEY, CDR2 SVGAGI. The length of the CDR3 is 14 residues. V lost 4 bases, J lost 3 bases, and 12 bases lay in between. The chain's CDR3 is CASSSGGADYGYTF. Written as DNA, the CDR3 is TGTGCCAGCAGTTCTGGGGGCGCTGACTATGGCTACACCTTC.

The rearrangement joins TRBV5-1 to TRBJ1-4, with D maybe TRBD1 (5 bases). V dropped 1 base and J dropped 10 bases, with 20 bases sitting between them. Germline CDR1 SGHRS, CDR2 YFSETQ. The CDR3 extends over 16 amino acids. The CDR3 DNA follows: TGCGCCAGCAGCTTGCCCGGGGGGGACCATTACCCAAAACTGTTTTTT. This codes for CASSLPGGDHYPKLFF.

This rearrangement joins TRBV18 to TRBJ2-7, with a possible D match to TRBD1 (5 bases). The CDR3 runs to 13 residues. The V gene's germline CDR1 is KGHSH and CDR2 LQKENI. V was trimmed by 3 bases and J by 2 bases, leaving 8 bases between them. CDR3 amino acids: CASSPAGTYEQYF. DNA for the CDR3: TGTGCCAGCTCACCCGCAGGGACCTACGAGCAGTACTTC.

The chain combines TRBV19 with TRBJ1-5; no clear D. The CDR3 consists of 14 residues. Germline CDR1 LNHDA, CDR2 SQIVND (reference sequence). V was pared by 1 base and J by 2 bases, with 6 bases between. CDR3 in amino acids: CASSIGKGNQPQHF. The CDR3 DNA reads TGTGCCAGTAGTATAGGGAAGGGCAATCAGCCCCAGCATTTT.

This chain connects TRBV5-1 to TRBJ2-3, with 7 bases aligning to TRBD2. CDR3 size: 16 residues. CDR1 SGHRS and CDR2 YFSETQ come from the germline V gene. V lost 0 bases to trimming and J lost 0 bases; unmatched junction nucleotides: 4. This CDR3 is CASSLVMGGSTDTQYF. Written as DNA, the CDR3 is TGCGCCAGCAGCTTGGTTATGGGAGGGAGCACAGATACGCAGTATTTT.

The rearrangement joins TRBV11-2 to TRBJ2-1, with 11 bases that match TRBD2. The germline V gene encodes CDR1 SGHAT and CDR2 FQNNGV. The CDR3 sequence is 17 residues long. V lost 3 bases and J lost 0; bases outside the gene matches: 4. CDR3 region: CASSLRLAGGSYNEQFF. CDR3 coding DNA: TGTGCCAGCAGCTTGCGTCTAGCGGGAGGCTCCTACAATGAGCAGTTCTTC.

V gene TRBV4-2 combines with J gene TRBJ1-2, with D unclear. The CDR3 length is 16 residues. The germline gives CDR1 LGHNA, CDR2 YNFKEQ. V shed 4 bases and J shed 0 bases, with 15 bases lying between them. CDR3 DNA sequence: TGTGCCAGCAGCCCGCGGGGAGGGCGTACTAACTATGGCTACACCTTC. Amino acids: CASSPRGGRTNYGYTF.

Details on this clone: Other DNA sequences of this sample code for an identical CDR3. CDR3 nucleotides: TGTGCCAGCAGCGTAGTGGGGACTAGCGGGTACAATGAGCAGTTCTTC. As protein: CASSVVGTSGYNEQFF. V is TRBV9 and J is TRBJ2-1; TRBD2 matches 12 bases. The CDR3 spans 16 residues. Germline loops: CDR1 SGDLS, CDR2 YYNGEE. Unmatched junction bases numbered 2, after V lost 0 bases and J lost 4 bases.

The chain carries TRBV18 and TRBJ1-1; TRBD1 is a possible D gene (5 bases). V dropped 2 bases and J dropped 0 bases, with 10 bases sitting between them. CDR3 length: 15 amino acids. Germline V gene data show CDR1 as KGHSH and CDR2 as LQKENI. The CDR3 spells CASSPTGTLNTEAFF. In DNA form, the CDR3 reads TGTGCCAGCTCACCAACCGGGACCCTGAACACTGAAGCTTTCTTT.

The chain combines TRBV5-1 with TRBJ2-1, with 11 nucleotides matching TRBD2. The CDR3 extends over 15 amino acids. Germline V gene lookup returns CDR1 SGHRS and CDR2 YFSETQ. Trimming removed 2 bases from V and 7 bases from J; junction bases left unmatched: 5. The CDR3 spells CASSFTSGSFNEQFF. Written as DNA, the CDR3 is TGCGCCAGCAGCTTCACTAGCGGGAGTTTTAATGAGCAGTTCTTC.

The chain joins TRBV25-1 to TRBJ2-3; TRBD2 matches at 7 bases. The CDR3 contains 16 residues. V shed 5 bases, J shed 3 bases, and the junction held 11 bases outside the gene matches. CDR1 is MGHDK, CDR2 SYGVNS, per germline. The CDR3 DNA is TGTGCCAGCAGTTTAAGCGGGGATACTCTTACAGATACGCAGTATTTT. Encoded protein: CASSLSGDTLTDTQYF.

The rearrangement links TRBV19 to TRBJ1-5; tentative D call: TRBD1 (5 bases). Per the germline V gene, CDR1 is LNHDA and CDR2 is SQIVND (reference sequence). Trimming left V 0 bases short and J 8 bases short, with 20 bases between. This CDR3 has 17 amino acids. CDR3 sequence reads: CASSIDQAGRRKEPQHF. The CDR3 DNA reads as TGTGCCAGTAGTATAGATCAGGCAGGGAGGAGGAAGGAGCCCCAGCATTTT.